This T cell receptor (beta chain) was sequenced for a study of blood T cell dynamics during melanoma immunotherapy. Study-wide background: Metastatic melanoma patients received first-line pembrolizumab or nivolumab plus ipilimumab. Broader study findings: Disease-control patients' PBMC repertoires became either more clonal or more diverse at W3.

As to time point: pre-treatment baseline. Response was assessed by RECIST 1.1 at 12 weeks, except two rapid progressors. No patient had earlier systemic cancer treatment, concurrent immunosuppressants, or another active cancer. For this clone: Its antigen remains unknown.

V lost 7 bases and J lost 8, with 12 bases in between. This CDR3 is 13 amino acids long. Germline V gives CDR1 MNHEY, CDR2 SMNVEV (reference sequence). Some clones are missing from TCRdb's copy, which holds only in-frame ones; the method was immunoSEQ multiplex PCR. The table records several thousand clones, roughly 80% of them present only once. This chain links TRBV27 with TRBJ1-6; D unclear. The sample here was blood, taken from a patient treated with checkpoint blockade. This clonotype was sampled from a human donor with melanoma. The CDR3 region has the DNA TGTGCCAGCATGCGGGTACCCGATTCACCCCTCCACTTT. Its translation: CASMRVPDSPLHF.